Below, 25 T cell receptor beta chains from the same sample are listed, as sequenced in a study of cytomegalovirus exposure and HLA in healthy donors. The method was immunoSEQ multiplex PCR; TCRdb's version includes in-frame clones alone and lacks a portion of them. The data contain 260,000 or so clones, over 75% of them singletons. Sequenced material: PBMCs. All receptors come from a woman aged 18 to 35 in good health and CMV-seronegative.

The V and J genes are TRBV4-1 and TRBJ1-2, with unresolved D. The V gene lost 2 bases and the J gene lost 4 bases, with 17 bases spanning the gap. This CDR3 spans 16 amino acids. The germline V gene has CDR1 MGHRA and CDR2 YSYEKL. The CDR3 nucleotides are TGCGCCAGCAGCCAACCAATGCGCCCAGGTGGCTATGGCTACACCTTC. It is translated as CASSQPMRPGGYGYTF.

V is TRBV28 and J is TRBJ1-3; 8 bases map to TRBD1. Germline V gene data show CDR1 as MDHEN and CDR2 as SYDVKM. This CDR3 contains 15 residues. The V segment lost 8 bases and the J segment 4 bases; nucleotides outside the gene matches: 10. CDR3 in amino acids: CASESAGGDGNTIYF. The CDR3 DNA is TGTGCCAGCGAGAGTGCAGGGGGCGACGGAAACACCATATATTTT.

The chain uses TRBV5-4 and TRBJ2-7, with 8 positions matching TRBD2. The CDR3 covers 13 residues. The germline gives CDR1 SGHNT, CDR2 YYREEE (reference sequence). V gave up 4 bases and J gave up 5 bases; unmatched junction bases: 5. The CDR3 region is CASSAGLADEQYF. The CDR3 nucleotides read TGTGCCAGCAGCGCCGGACTAGCAGACGAGCAGTACTTC.

The chain has TRBV28 and TRBJ1-2; TRBD1 is a possible D gene (5 bases). This CDR3 contains 12 residues. Germline CDR1 and CDR2: MDHEN and SYDVKM. Deletions cut 8 bases from V and 7 bases from J, with 14 bases between. This chain's CDR3 is CASATGETGYTF. As DNA, the CDR3 is TGTGCCAGCGCAACGGGGGAGACTGGCTACACCTTC.

The chain recombines TRBV5-5 with TRBJ1-1; 7 nucleotides line up with TRBD1. Germline V gene data show CDR1 as SGHKS and CDR2 as YYEKEE (reference sequence). The J segment lost 7 bases and the V segment lost 4 bases, leaving 10 bases of the junction unmatched. The CDR3 spans 14 residues. The CDR3 DNA reads as TGTGCCAGCAGCAAAACAGGGGAACGGGATGAAGCTTTCTTT. The encoded protein is CASSKTGERDEAFF.

The J gene is TRBJ2-5, the V gene TRBV6-6, with TRBD2 identical over 15 bases. J was trimmed by 7 bases and V by 0 bases; bases with no gene match: 0. The V gene's germline CDR1 is MNHNY and CDR2 SVGAGI (reference sequence). The length of the CDR3 is 15 residues. The CDR3 DNA is TGTGCCAGCAGTTACTCGGGACTAGCGGGAGGGACCCAGTACTTC. It yields the protein CASSYSGLAGGTQYF.

The rearrangement uses TRBV5-8 and TRBJ1-5, with D hard to call. This CDR3 is built from 14 residues. The germline V gene has CDR1 SGHTS and CDR2 YDEGEE. V was pared by 1 base and J by 3 bases, with 8 bases between. CDR3 coding DNA: TGTGCCAGCAGCTTGCGGTCGAACAATCAGCCCCAGCATTTT. Amino acids: CASSLRSNNQPQHF.

J is TRBJ2-7 and V is TRBV5-8; 10 bases align to TRBD1. Per germline, CDR1 SGHTS and CDR2 YDEGEE. J was trimmed by 0 bases and V by 3 bases; bases with no gene match: 15. The CDR3 sequence is 19 residues long. In DNA, the CDR3 is TGTGCCAGCAGCTCCGGGACAGGGGTAGATGTGAGGCCCTCCTACGAGCAGTACTTC. This sequence encodes CASSSGTGVDVRPSYEQYF.

The chain is built from TRBV27 and TRBJ1-2; a possible D gene is TRBD1 (5 bases). CDR3 length: 9 residues. V lost 10 bases and J lost 7, with 7 bases in between. Germline CDR1 reads MNHEY; CDR2 reads SMNVEV (reference sequence). The CDR3 loop is CAIQGGYTF. The CDR3, as DNA: TGTGCCATCCAGGGTGGCTACACCTTC.

The V gene is TRBV11-2, the J gene TRBJ2-7, with TRBD2 matching 8 bases. This CDR3 region has 14 residues. J was trimmed by 6 bases and V by 3 bases; bases with no gene match: 7. Germline V lookup: CDR1 SGHAT, CDR2 FQNNGV. The CDR3 bases are TGTGCCAGCAGCTTTGAGCGGGAGCGAAGCGAGCAGTACTTC. Amino acid sequence: CASSFERERSEQYF.

The V call is TRBV25-1, the J call TRBJ2-1; D is possibly TRBD2 (5 bases). The CDR3 extends over 17 amino acids. Trimming left V 1 base short and J 1 base short, with 14 bases between. In germline, CDR1 is MGHDK, CDR2 SYGVNS. As DNA, the CDR3 is TGTGCCAGCAGTGAATCATCTGGCGGGTCTTCCTACAATGAGCAGTTCTTC. Residues: CASSESSGGSSYNEQFF.

The CDR3 bases are TGTGCCAGCAGCGTAGGGGAGCCACCCTTCTCCTACAATGAGCAGTTCTTC. Translation: CASSVGEPPFSYNEQFF. The rearrangement uses TRBV9 and TRBJ2-1; D may be TRBD2 (5 bases). CDR1 is SGDLS, CDR2 YYNGEE, per germline. This CDR3 has 17 amino acids. The V and J ends lost 0 bases and 0 bases respectively, with 13 bases between them.

The J gene is TRBJ2-1, the V gene TRBV28, with TRBD2 as a possible D gene (6 bases). The CDR3 has 15 amino acids. Trimming removed 4 bases at V and 14 bases at J, with 24 bases between. Germline V gene lookup returns CDR1 MDHEN and CDR2 SYDVKM. The CDR3 protein is CASSSTWEDRDSEFF. The CDR3 nucleotides are TGTGCCAGCAGTTCCACGTGGGAGGACCGGGACTCCGAGTTCTTC.

There are a few counts of this clone. The V and J genes are TRBV30 and TRBJ2-7, with 9 nucleotides matching TRBD1. After removal of 8 bases from V and 2 bases from J, the junction contained 4 bases not matched to a gene. CDR1 is GTSNPN and CDR2 is SVGIG in the germline V gene (reference sequence). This CDR3 comprises 12 residues. The CDR3 nucleotides read TGTGCCGCCCGGGACAGGGCCTACGAGCAGTACTTC. Its protein product is CAARDRAYEQYF.

This sequence joins TRBV27 and TRBJ2-1; 9 bases fit TRBD1. Trimming cost V 5 bases and J 4 bases; bases outside gene matches: 9. Per the germline V gene, CDR1 is MNHEY and CDR2 is SMNVEV (reference sequence). This CDR3 has 16 amino acids. In DNA form, the CDR3 reads TGTGCCAGCAGTCCTATCGGACAGGGGCATTACAATGAGCAGTTCTTC. This sequence encodes CASSPIGQGHYNEQFF.

This clone was detected a few times. This chain connects TRBV4-1 to TRBJ2-7, with 10 nucleotides matching TRBD2. V was clipped by 2 bases and J by 6 bases; unmatched bases: 7. Germline V lookup: CDR1 MGHRA, CDR2 YSYEKL. This CDR3 region has 15 residues. This CDR3 reads CASSQIGLAVTEQYF. The CDR3 region has the DNA TGCGCCAGCAGCCAAATAGGACTAGCGGTAACCGAGCAGTACTTC.

This sequence joins TRBV6-5 and TRBJ2-7; TRBD1 aligns across 9 bases. The CDR3 spans 14 residues. J lost 0 bases, V lost 5 bases, and 2 bases had no gene match. Per germline, CDR1 MNHEY and CDR2 SVGAGI. This CDR3 reads CASSGGQGSYEQYF. The DNA of the CDR3 is TGTGCCAGCAGTGGGGGACAGGGCTCCTACGAGCAGTACTTC.

This clone was observed a few times. This sequence joins TRBV11-2 and TRBJ1-2, with no clear D. This CDR3 is built from 13 residues. Trimming stripped 4 bases from V and 6 bases from J, with 12 bases between. CDR1 SGHAT and CDR2 FQNNGV come from the germline V gene. This CDR3 is CASSSLLADGYTF. In DNA form, the CDR3 reads TGTGCCAGCAGCTCCCTTTTAGCCGATGGCTACACCTTC.

This clone has only one observation. The chain carries TRBV5-4 and TRBJ2-5; D is uncertain. The CDR3 runs 13 residues. The V gene lost 0 bases and the J gene lost 2 bases, with 5 bases spanning the gap. Germline CDR1 reads SGHNT; CDR2 reads YYREEE (reference sequence). CDR3 coding DNA: TGTGCCAGCAGCTTGGGGCAGCAAGAGACCCAGTACTTC. Translated, it gives CASSLGQQETQYF.

The CDR3 DNA follows: TGTGCCACCGAACTAGGCTCTGGGGCCAACGTCCTGACTTTC. Amino acids: CATELGSGANVLTF. This sequence joins TRBV10-3 and TRBJ2-6; possibly TRBD2 for D (5 bases). The CDR3 contains 14 residues. With 10 bases removed from V and 0 bases from J, the gap between germline ends came to 10 bases. Germline values: CDR1 ENHRY, CDR2 SYGVKD.

This clone showed up many times. V gene TRBV6-4 combines with J gene TRBJ2-3, with 7 nucleotides matching TRBD1. J gave up 1 base and V 5 bases, and 3 bases lay outside the gene matches. Germline CDR1 and CDR2: MRHNA and SNTAGT. The CDR3 spans 14 residues. The CDR3 region has the DNA TGTGCCAGCAGTCCTACAGGGGGCACAGATACGCAGTATTTT. Translation: CASSPTGGTDTQYF.

The rearrangement joins TRBV30 to TRBJ2-7, with D possibly TRBD1 on 5 matching bases. V was trimmed by 0 bases and J by 3 bases, leaving 9 bases between them. The CDR3 loop spans 13 amino acids. The germline V gene encodes CDR1 GTSNPN and CDR2 SVGIG (reference sequence). CDR3 nucleotide sequence: TGTGCCTGGAGTGTTGGCAGGGTCTACGAGCAGTACTTC. Translating it yields CAWSVGRVYEQYF.

The rearrangement joins TRBV4-2 to TRBJ2-1, with a weak D call TRBD1 (6 bases). The CDR3 is made up of 16 amino acids. Germline CDR1 is LGHNA and CDR2 is YNFKEQ. The V end lost 0 bases, the J end lost 11 bases, and 20 bases lay between the germline ends. CDR3 in amino acids: CASSQDWGRTDPQQFF. DNA for the CDR3: TGTGCCAGCAGCCAAGATTGGGGAAGGACAGACCCGCAGCAGTTCTTC.

V is TRBV10-3 and J is TRBJ2-5; no firm D call. CDR1 and CDR2 (germline): ENHRY, SYGVKD. V was pared by 0 bases and J by 2 bases, with 7 bases between. The CDR3 totals 14 residues. CDR3 nucleotide sequence: TGTGCCATCAGTGAGTCGATCAGGCAAGAGACCCAGTACTTC. This translates into CAISESIRQETQYF.

The chain is built from TRBV5-1 and TRBJ2-7; D ambiguous. Looked up from germline, CDR1 is SGHRS and CDR2 is YFSETQ. The CDR3 spans 13 residues. V lost 0 bases, J lost 5 bases, and 9 bases lay in between. Here the CDR3 DNA reads TGCGCCAGCAGCTTGGCCCAGGTAGACGAGCAGTACTTC. Amino acids: CASSLAQVDEQYF.